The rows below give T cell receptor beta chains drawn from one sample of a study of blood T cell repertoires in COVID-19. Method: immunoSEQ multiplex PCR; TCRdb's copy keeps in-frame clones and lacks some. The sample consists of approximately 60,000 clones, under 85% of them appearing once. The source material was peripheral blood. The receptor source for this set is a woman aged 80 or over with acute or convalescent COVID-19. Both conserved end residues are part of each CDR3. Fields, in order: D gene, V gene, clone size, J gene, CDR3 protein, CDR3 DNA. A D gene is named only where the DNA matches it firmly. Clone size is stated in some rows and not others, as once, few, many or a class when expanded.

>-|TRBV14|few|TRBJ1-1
CASSQDPGGYTEAFF
TGTGCCAGCAGCCAAGATCCAGGAGGCTACACTGAAGCTTTCTTT
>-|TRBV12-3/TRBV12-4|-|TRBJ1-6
CASSSTGNSPLHF
TGTGCCAGCAGTTCAACAGGCAATTCACCCCTCCACTTT
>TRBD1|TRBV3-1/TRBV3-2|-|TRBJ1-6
CASSQTVRDRKNSPLHF
TGTGCCAGCAGCCAAACCGTTAGGGACAGAAAAAATTCACCCCTCCACTTT
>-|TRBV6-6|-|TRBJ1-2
CASSDTGRYGYTF
TGTGCCAGCAGTGACACAGGTCGCTATGGCTACACCTTC
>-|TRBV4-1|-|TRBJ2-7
CASSSTESSYEQYF
TGCGCCAGCAGCTCTACAGAGTCCTCCTACGAGCAGTACTTC
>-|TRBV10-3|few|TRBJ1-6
CAISDGGSSYNSPLHF
TGTGCCATCAGTGACGGGGGAAGCTCCTATAATTCACCCCTCCACTTT
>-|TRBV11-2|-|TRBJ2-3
CASSLDRGDTQYF
TGTGCCAGCAGCTTAGATCGGGGGGATACGCAGTATTTT
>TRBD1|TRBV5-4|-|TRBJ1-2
CASSIGQGTNYGYTF
TGTGCCAGCAGCATCGGACAGGGGACTAACTATGGCTACACCTTC
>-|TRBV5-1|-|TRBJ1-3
CASSASTSSGNTIYF
TGCGCCAGCAGCGCCTCTACTTCCTCTGGAAACACCATATATTTT
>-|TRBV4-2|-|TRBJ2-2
CASSQDHLAANTGELFF
TGTGCCAGCAGCCAAGATCACCTAGCAGCGAACACCGGGGAGCTGTTTTTT
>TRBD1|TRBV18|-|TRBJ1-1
CASSPGQGNTEAFF
TGTGCCAGCTCACCGGGACAGGGGAACACTGAAGCTTTCTTT
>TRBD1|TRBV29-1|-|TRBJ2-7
CSARGTGQEQYF
TGCAGCGCCAGAGGGACAGGGCAAGAGCAGTACTTC
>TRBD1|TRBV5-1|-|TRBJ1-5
CASSLTGDHQPQHF
TGCGCCAGCAGCTTGACAGGGGATCATCAGCCCCAGCATTTT